These 29 T cell receptor beta chains originate from one sample sequenced in a study of T cells in Graves' hyperthyroidism and ophthalmopathy. RNA transcripts served as the template for amplifying TCR beta CDR3 regions. The TCR CDR3 was amplified in a first-round RT-PCR using the HTBI primer set. TCRdb reprocessed the multiplex PCR reads via MiXCR and lists one record per CDR3 protein. Found here are around 690,000 distinct CDR3 sequences, about 18% of them singletons; the top ten hold roughly 16%. The material sequenced was blood. The receptors were sampled from a man aged 50-59 years with Graves' hyperthyroidism.

This clonotype came up many times. The chain has TRBV28 and TRBJ2-2, with D tentatively TRBD2 (7 bases). The germline V and J ends were trimmed by 7 bases and 2 bases, with 20 bases remaining between them. There are 17 residues in the CDR3. Looked up from germline, CDR1 is MDHEN and CDR2 is SYDVKM. The CDR3 reads CASTVAGGPLNTGELFF. The CDR3 coding sequence is TGTGCCAGCACGGTGGCCGGGGGGCCTCTCAACACCGGGGAGCTGTTTTTT. The variable domain in full, completed from reference TRBV28 and TRBJ2-2, reads DVKVTQSSRYLVKRTGEKVFLECVQDMDHENMFWYRQDPGLGLRLIYFSYDVKMKEKGDIPEGYSVSREKKERFSLILESASTNQTSMYLCASTVAGGPLNTGELFFGEGSRLTVL.

There are a few counts of this clonotype. The chain couples TRBV20-1 to TRBJ2-7; TRBD1 agrees at 7 bases. The CDR3 has 15 amino acids. Germline trimming cut 4 bases from V and 4 bases from J; bases unmatched to any gene: 13. Germline CDR1 and CDR2: DFQATT and SNEGSKA (reference sequence). The CDR3 here is CSATTGVSVGYEQYF. DNA of the CDR3: TGCAGTGCTACCACAGGGGTCTCTGTTGGTTACGAGCAGTACTTC.

This clonotype has ten or more counts. The chain combines TRBV7-8 with TRBJ2-5, with a weak D call TRBD1 (6 bases). The CDR3 has 16 amino acids. Germline V gives CDR1 SGHVS, CDR2 FQNEAQ. V was shortened by 1 base and J by 5 bases, with 17 bases between the two germline ends. Here the CDR3 reads CASSLGPQGVGETQYF. DNA for the CDR3: TGTGCCAGCAGCTTAGGGCCACAGGGAGTGGGGGAGACCCAGTACTTC.

The rearrangement joins TRBV4-1 to TRBJ2-7, with D tentatively TRBD1 (5 bases). The CDR3 covers 14 residues. With 3 bases removed from V and 2 bases from J, the gap between germline ends came to 11 bases. Germline assignment: CDR1 MGHRA and CDR2 YSYEKL. CDR3 coding DNA: TGCGCCAGCAGCCACCCACAGGAAACCTACGAGCAGTACTTC. Protein product: CASSHPQETYEQYF.

There are a few counts of this clonotype. The V call is TRBV10-3, the J call TRBJ2-7, with TRBD2 matching over 13 bases. The germline V gene encodes CDR1 ENHRY and CDR2 SYGVKD. V was clipped by 4 bases and J by 7 bases; unmatched bases: 4. The CDR3 loop spans 14 amino acids. DNA for the CDR3: TGTGCCATCAGTGGGGGGACTAGCGGGGCGGAGCAGTACTTC. Protein product: CAISGGTSGAEQYF.

This clonotype came up many times. Here the CDR3 DNA reads TGTCACACGGGACAGGGTAGGGGCACTGAAGCTTTCTTT. This sequence encodes CHTGQGRGTEAFF. This rearrangement joins TRBV28 to TRBJ1-1; TRBD1 aligns across 9 bases. Germline V gene sequence: CDR1 MDHEN, CDR2 SYDVKM. CDR3 size: 13 residues.

In its sample, this clonotype was seen many times. The chain recombines TRBV24-1 with TRBJ2-1; 10 bases agree with TRBD2. Germline lookup yields CDR1 KGHDR and CDR2 SFDVKD. The CDR3 has 17 amino acids. Trimming removed 5 bases from V and 8 bases from J; junction bases left unmatched: 14. CDR3 coding DNA: TGTGCCACCAGTGCGTTTGAGGGGACTAGCGACGGGGATGAGCAGTTCTTC. Its translation: CATSAFEGTSDGDEQFF.

This clonotype has ten or more counts. The rearrangement joins TRBV6-1 to TRBJ1-5; TRBD1 aligns across 7 bases. The V and J ends lost 5 bases and 2 bases, in that order; junction bases with no gene match: 9. The germline gives CDR1 MNHNS, CDR2 SASEGT. The CDR3 totals 16 residues. The chain's CDR3 is CASSTDDRVGNQPQHF. CDR3 sequence (DNA): TGTGCCAGCAGTACTGACGACAGGGTAGGCAATCAGCCCCAGCATTTT.

This clonotype was seen only a few times. J is TRBJ1-1 and V is TRBV20-1, with 7 bases matching TRBD1. This CDR3 is built from 14 residues. The germline V gene encodes CDR1 DFQATT and CDR2 SNEGSKA (reference sequence). After removal of 0 bases from V and 1 base from J, the junction contained 2 bases not matched to a gene. The DNA for the CDR3 is TGCAGTGCTAGAGAGGGGACAGCGAACACTGAAGCTTTCTTT. This gives the protein CSAREGTANTEAFF.

At least ten counts were recorded for this clonotype. The chain joins TRBV20-1 to TRBJ2-3; 11 bases fit TRBD2. The junction had 12 bases not matched to a gene; V was cut back by 4 bases and J by 0 bases. Germline loops: CDR1 DFQATT, CDR2 SNEGSKA (reference sequence). The CDR3 covers 18 residues. CDR3 DNA sequence: TGCAGTGCTATTTCTAGCGGGAGGACTCGGCGGAGCACAGATACGCAGTATTTT. It is translated as CSAISSGRTRRSTDTQYF.

This clonotype was seen a handful of times. The chain employs TRBV19 and TRBJ2-2; D is perhaps TRBD1 (6 bases). The V and J ends lost 6 bases and 5 bases respectively, with 22 bases between them. The CDR3 consists of 17 residues. Germline loops: CDR1 LNHDA, CDR2 SQIVND (reference sequence). CDR3 DNA: TGTGCCAGTAGCCCCCCTCTTTACAGGGTTCGAACCGGGGAGCTGTTTTTT. Its translation: CASSPPLYRVRTGELFF.

V is TRBV18 and J is TRBJ1-4; D unclear. The germline V and J ends were trimmed by 2 bases and 0 bases, with 10 bases remaining between them. Germline assignment: CDR1 KGHSH and CDR2 LQKENI. The length of the CDR3 is 16 residues. The CDR3 coding sequence is TGTGCCAGCTCACCAAAGAGACCGGCAACTAATGAAAAACTGTTTTTT. Protein sequence: CASSPKRPATNEKLFF. The full variable domain, with the rest looked up from reference TRBV18 and TRBJ1-4, is NAGVMQNPRHLVRRRGQEARLRCSPMKGHSHVYWYRQLPEEGLKFMVYLQKENIIDESGMPKERFSAEFPKEGPSILRIQQVVRGDSAAYFCASSPKRPATNEKLFFGSGTQLSVL.

In this sample, this clonotype turned up a few times. This may be a read error: a much more frequent sequence differs by one nucleotide. The gene calls are TRBV28 and TRBJ1-1, with TRBD1 as a possible D gene (5 bases). Germline V gene data show CDR1 as MDHEN and CDR2 as SYDVKM. This CDR3 contains 13 residues. The V end was cut by 2 bases, the J end by 3 bases, with 7 bases between. DNA for the CDR3: TGTGCCAGCAGTTTAATAGGGGACACTGAAGCTTTCTTT. Its translation: CASSLIGDTEAFF.

This clonotype was recorded many times. The genes are TRBV7-9 and TRBJ2-2; 10 bases are a match to TRBD1. The CDR3 extends over 15 amino acids. With 6 bases clipped from V and 3 bases from J, the junction kept 4 bases outside the gene matches. Germline V gives CDR1 SEHNR, CDR2 FQNEAQ (reference sequence). The CDR3 DNA follows: TGTGCCAGCAGACCGGGACAGGGGTACACCGGGGAGCTGTTTTTT. This translates into CASRPGQGYTGELFF.

In this sample, this clonotype turned up many times. The rearrangement joins TRBV6-5 to TRBJ2-7; TRBD1 is a possible D gene (5 bases). V gave up 0 bases and J gave up 4 bases, with 22 bases separating them. Per the germline V gene, CDR1 is MNHEY and CDR2 is SVGAGI. CDR3 length: 18 residues. CDR3 sequence: CASSYSKSRAGYNYEQYF. The DNA for the CDR3 is TGTGCCAGCAGTTACTCGAAATCCCGGGCAGGGTATAATTACGAGCAGTACTTC.

V usage is TRBV5-1 and J usage is TRBJ1-2; maybe TRBD1 (5 bases). V was trimmed by 6 bases and J by 8 bases, leaving 20 bases between them. Germline V gives CDR1 SGHRS, CDR2 YFSETQ. The CDR3 has 14 residues. CDR3 in amino acids: CASTNGRGLKGYTF. CDR3 nucleotides: TGCGCCAGCACAAATGGAAGGGGCCTCAAAGGCTACACCTTC.

The CDR3 spells CASSPHGRDTQYF. CDR3 nucleotide sequence: TGTGCCAGCAGTCCCCATGGCAGGGATACGCAGTATTTT. The chain carries TRBV27 and TRBJ2-3; D gene unclear. From germline, CDR1 is MNHEY and CDR2 SMNVEV (reference sequence). There are 13 residues in the CDR3. V lost 5 bases and J lost 6, with 12 bases in between.

This clonotype occurred a few times. J is TRBJ2-1 and V is TRBV24-1, with 11 bases that match TRBD2. V shed 3 bases, J shed 10 bases, and the junction held 10 bases outside the gene matches. Germline values: CDR1 KGHDR, CDR2 SFDVKD. CDR3 length: 16 amino acids. The CDR3 nucleotides read TGTGCCACCAGTGATATAGCGGGAGGGACCTACGGGGAGCAGTTCTTC. The encoded protein is CATSDIAGGTYGEQFF.

The DNA of the CDR3 is TGTGCCACCAGCAGAGCAGGGGCATCTACCGAGCAGTACTTC. It encodes CATSRAGASTEQYF. The rearrangement joins TRBV15 to TRBJ2-7, with a weak D call TRBD1 (6 bases). V dropped 1 base and J dropped 6 bases, with 13 bases sitting between them. The CDR3 length is 14 residues. Germline CDR1 LNHNV, CDR2 YYDKDF (reference sequence).

This clonotype has a count of ten or more. The chain combines TRBV12-3 or TRBV12-4 with TRBJ1-5; no definite D call. The CDR3 is 13 amino acids. Trimming shortened V by 6 bases and J by 2 bases, and 8 bases separated the two germline ends. CDR3: CASRVSGNQPQHF. In nucleotides, the CDR3 is TGTGCCAGCAGGGTTTCGGGCAATCAGCCCCAGCATTTT.

The CDR3 DNA sequence: TGTGCCTGGAGTGTAGGGACAGGTTACACTGAAGCTTTCTTT. Protein sequence: CAWSVGTGYTEAFF. This chain uses TRBV30 with TRBJ1-1, with 8 positions matching TRBD1. Looked up from germline, CDR1 is GTSNPN and CDR2 is SVGIG (reference sequence). The V gene end was trimmed by 0 bases and the J gene end by 3 bases; junction bases not matched to a gene: 3. There are 14 residues in the CDR3. Complete variable domain (other parts from reference TRBV30 and TRBJ1-1): SQTIHQWPATLVQPVGSPLSLECTVEGTSNPNLYWYRQAAGRGLQLLFYSVGIGQISSEVPQNLSASRPQDRQFILSSKKLLLSDSGFYLCAWSVGTGYTEAFFGQGTRLTVV.

This clonotype occurred many times. This chain uses TRBV30 with TRBJ2-5; tentative D call: TRBD1 (7 bases). V was pared by 1 base and J by 3 bases, with 18 bases between. Germline V gene sequence: CDR1 GTSNPN, CDR2 SVGIG (reference sequence). CDR3 length equals 16 residues. The CDR3 protein is CAWSDPGGGREETQYF. The DNA for the CDR3 is TGTGCCTGGAGTGACCCAGGGGGAGGTAGGGAAGAGACCCAGTACTTC. The whole variable domain, filled in from reference TRBV30 and TRBJ2-5, reads SQTIHQWPATLVQPVGSPLSLECTVEGTSNPNLYWYRQAAGRGLQLLFYSVGIGQISSEVPQNLSASRPQDRQFILSSKKLLLSDSGFYLCAWSDPGGGREETQYFGPGTRLLVL.

This clonotype was found a few times. V is TRBV28 and J is TRBJ2-2; possibly TRBD2 for D (7 bases). There are 17 residues in the CDR3. V shed 4 bases and J shed 3 bases, with 18 bases lying between them. The germline V gene has CDR1 MDHEN and CDR2 SYDVKM. The DNA of the CDR3 is TGTGCCAGCAGTTACGGGAGGCATCAGGGGTACACCGGGGAGCTGTTTTTT. It is translated as CASSYGRHQGYTGELFF.

This clonotype occurred a few times. The rearrangement uses TRBV5-5 and TRBJ1-2; tentatively, D is TRBD1 (5 bases). The CDR3 loop spans 15 amino acids. Germline V gene lookup returns CDR1 SGHKS and CDR2 YYEKEE (reference sequence). V dropped 0 bases and J dropped 3 bases, with 12 bases sitting between them. Here the CDR3 reads CASSLGPGTDYGYTF. CDR3 DNA: TGTGCCAGCAGCTTGGGCCCTGGGACCGACTATGGCTACACCTTC.

The genes are TRBV6-1 and TRBJ2-1; 9 positions match TRBD1. CDR3 length: 14 residues. V lost 6 bases, J lost 7 bases, and 7 bases stayed unmatched. CDR1 is MNHNS, CDR2 SASEGT, per germline. The CDR3 region has the DNA TGTGCCAGCAGCATCGGGACAGGGACAAATGAGCAGTTCTTC. It encodes CASSIGTGTNEQFF.

The chain is built from TRBV6-2 or TRBV6-3 and TRBJ2-1; 9 bases are a match to TRBD2. Germline V gene lookup returns CDR1 MNHEY and CDR2 SVGEGT. The trim removed 6 bases at V and 10 bases at J, leaving 16 bases unmatched. This CDR3 spans 16 amino acids. Here the CDR3 DNA reads TGTGCCAGCAGCCGAACAAGCGGGAGGCAAACCAGGGAGCAGTTCTTC. Amino acids: CASSRTSGRQTREQFF.

The chain joins TRBV20-1 to TRBJ2-7; a weak D match, TRBD1 (5 bases). V dropped 6 bases and J dropped 2 bases, with 11 bases sitting between them. Germline lookup yields CDR1 DFQATT and CDR2 SNEGSKA (reference sequence). The CDR3 has 12 residues. CDR3 region: CSAEQGAYEQYF. CDR3 in DNA: TGCAGTGCAGAGCAGGGCGCCTACGAGCAGTACTTC.

This chain joins TRBV9 and TRBJ2-1, with 11 bases fitting TRBD2. This CDR3 is 21 amino acids long. The ends lost 0 bases at V and 4 bases at J; junction bases unmatched: 18. Germline CDR1 and CDR2: SGDLS and YYNGEE. The DNA of the CDR3 is TGTGCCAGCAGCGTAGAGTCAGAAGGGGTTAGGGCTAGCGGGAGGTACAATGAGCAGTTCTTC. Its protein is CASSVESEGVRASGRYNEQFF.

This clonotype occurred many times. The J gene is TRBJ2-1, the V gene TRBV27; D is tentatively TRBD1 or TRBD2 (5 bases each). The germline V gene has CDR1 MNHEY and CDR2 SMNVEV (reference sequence). This CDR3 comprises 16 residues. The germline V and J ends were trimmed by 0 bases and 12 bases, with 21 bases remaining between them. The CDR3 DNA follows: TGTGCCAGCAGTTTATCAGGGGACCATCCAGATTTCGGGCAGTTCTTC. Encoded protein: CASSLSGDHPDFGQFF.